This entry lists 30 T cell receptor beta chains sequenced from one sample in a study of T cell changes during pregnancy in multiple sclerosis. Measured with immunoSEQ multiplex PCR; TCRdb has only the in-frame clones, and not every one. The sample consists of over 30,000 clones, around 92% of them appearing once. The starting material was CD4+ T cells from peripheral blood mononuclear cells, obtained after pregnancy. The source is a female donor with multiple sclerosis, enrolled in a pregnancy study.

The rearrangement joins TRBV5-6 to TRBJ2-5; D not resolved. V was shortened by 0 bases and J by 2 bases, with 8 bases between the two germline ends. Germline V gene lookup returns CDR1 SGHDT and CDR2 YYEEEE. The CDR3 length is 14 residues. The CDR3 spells CASSLGRGQETQYF. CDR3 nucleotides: TGTGCCAGCAGCTTGGGTCGAGGTCAAGAGACCCAGTACTTC.

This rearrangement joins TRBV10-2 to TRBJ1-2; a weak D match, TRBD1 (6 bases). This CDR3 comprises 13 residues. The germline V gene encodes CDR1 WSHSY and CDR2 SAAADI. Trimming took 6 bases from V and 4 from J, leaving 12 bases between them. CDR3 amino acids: CASRTQGVYGYTF. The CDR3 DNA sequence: TGCGCCAGCAGAACACAGGGTGTCTATGGCTACACCTTC.

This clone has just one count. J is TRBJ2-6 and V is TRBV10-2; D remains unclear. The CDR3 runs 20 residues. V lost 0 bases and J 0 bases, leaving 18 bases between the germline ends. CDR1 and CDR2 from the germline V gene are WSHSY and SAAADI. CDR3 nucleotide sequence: TGCGCCAGCAGTGAGTCACCTGGTGACACAGTGTACTCTGGGGCCAACGTCCTGACTTTC. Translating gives CASSESPGDTVYSGANVLTF.

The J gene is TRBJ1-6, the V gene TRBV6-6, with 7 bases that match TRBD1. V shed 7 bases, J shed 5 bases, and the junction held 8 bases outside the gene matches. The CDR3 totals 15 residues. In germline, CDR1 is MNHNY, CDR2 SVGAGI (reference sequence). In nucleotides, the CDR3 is TGTGCCAGCACCCCACGACAGGGCGATAATTCACCCCTCCACTTT. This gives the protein CASTPRQGDNSPLHF.

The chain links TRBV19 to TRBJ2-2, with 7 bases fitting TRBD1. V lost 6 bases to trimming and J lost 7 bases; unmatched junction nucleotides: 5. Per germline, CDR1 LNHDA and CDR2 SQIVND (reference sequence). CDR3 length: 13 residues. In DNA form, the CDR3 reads TGTGCCAGTAGACAGGGGCAGGGCGGGGAGCTGTTTTTT. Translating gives CASRQGQGGELFF. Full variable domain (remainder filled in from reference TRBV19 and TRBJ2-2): DGGITQSPKYLFRKEGQNVTLSCEQNLNHDAMYWYRQDPGQGLRLIYYSQIVNDFQKGDIAEGYSVSREKKESFPLTVTSAQKNPTAFYLCASRQGQGGELFFGEGSRLTVL.

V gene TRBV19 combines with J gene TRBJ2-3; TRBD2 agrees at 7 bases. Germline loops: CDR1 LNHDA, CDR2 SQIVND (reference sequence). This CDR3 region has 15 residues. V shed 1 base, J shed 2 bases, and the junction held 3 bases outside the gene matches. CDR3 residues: CASSIASGDTDTQYF. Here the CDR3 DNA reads TGTGCCAGTAGTATAGCTAGCGGTGACACAGATACGCAGTATTTT.

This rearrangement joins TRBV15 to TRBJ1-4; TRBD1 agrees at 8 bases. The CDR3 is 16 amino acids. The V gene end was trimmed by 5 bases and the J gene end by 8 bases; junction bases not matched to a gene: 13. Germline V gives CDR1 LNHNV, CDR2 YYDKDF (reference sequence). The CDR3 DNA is TGTGCCACCAGCTATAGCAGGACAGGGCTTTGGGAAAAACTGTTTTTT. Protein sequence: CATSYSRTGLWEKLFF.

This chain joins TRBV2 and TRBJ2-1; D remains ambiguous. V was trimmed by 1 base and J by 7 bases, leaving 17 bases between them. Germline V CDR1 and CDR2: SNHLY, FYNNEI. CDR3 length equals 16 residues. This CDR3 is CASSEGGASFGNEQFF. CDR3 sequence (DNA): TGTGCCAGCAGTGAAGGAGGTGCGTCGTTCGGTAATGAGCAGTTCTTC.

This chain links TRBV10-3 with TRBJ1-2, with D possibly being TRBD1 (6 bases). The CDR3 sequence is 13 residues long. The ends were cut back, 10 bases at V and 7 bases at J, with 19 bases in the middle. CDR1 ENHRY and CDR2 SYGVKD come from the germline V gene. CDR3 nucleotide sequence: TGTGCCACTAGAGGGGGGGATTCGTCTGGCTACACCTTC. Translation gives CATRGGDSSGYTF.

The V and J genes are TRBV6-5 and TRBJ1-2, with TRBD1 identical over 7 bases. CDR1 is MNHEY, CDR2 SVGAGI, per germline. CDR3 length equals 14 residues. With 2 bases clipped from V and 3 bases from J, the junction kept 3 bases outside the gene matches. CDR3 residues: CASSYRGQDYGYTF. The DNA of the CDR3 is TGTGCCAGCAGTTACAGGGGGCAGGACTATGGCTACACCTTC.

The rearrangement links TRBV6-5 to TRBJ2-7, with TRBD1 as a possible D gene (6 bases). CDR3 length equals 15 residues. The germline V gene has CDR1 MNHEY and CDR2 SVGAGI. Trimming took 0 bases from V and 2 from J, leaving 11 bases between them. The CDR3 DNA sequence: TGTGCCAGCAGTTACTCGGGCAGGGGAGCCTACGAGCAGTACTTC. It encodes CASSYSGRGAYEQYF.

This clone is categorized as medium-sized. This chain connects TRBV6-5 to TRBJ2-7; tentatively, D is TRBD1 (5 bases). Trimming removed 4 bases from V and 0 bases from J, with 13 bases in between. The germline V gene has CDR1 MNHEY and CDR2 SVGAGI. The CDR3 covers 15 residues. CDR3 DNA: TGTGCCAGCAGTTGGGGCAGAACGCCCTCCTACGAGCAGTACTTC. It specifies CASSWGRTPSYEQYF.

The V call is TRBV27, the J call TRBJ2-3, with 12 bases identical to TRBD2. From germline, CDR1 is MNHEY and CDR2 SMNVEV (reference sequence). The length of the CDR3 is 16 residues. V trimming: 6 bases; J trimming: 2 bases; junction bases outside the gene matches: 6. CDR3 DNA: TGTGCCAGCAGCCGAAGACTAGCGGGGGACACAGATACGCAGTATTTT. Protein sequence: CASSRRLAGDTDTQYF.

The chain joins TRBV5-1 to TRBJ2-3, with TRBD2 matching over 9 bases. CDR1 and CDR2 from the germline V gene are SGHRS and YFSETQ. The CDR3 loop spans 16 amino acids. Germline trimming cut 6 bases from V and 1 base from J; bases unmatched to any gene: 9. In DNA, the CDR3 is TGCGCCAGCACCTACCTAGCGGGGCTTGGCACAGATACGCAGTATTTT. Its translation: CASTYLAGLGTDTQYF.

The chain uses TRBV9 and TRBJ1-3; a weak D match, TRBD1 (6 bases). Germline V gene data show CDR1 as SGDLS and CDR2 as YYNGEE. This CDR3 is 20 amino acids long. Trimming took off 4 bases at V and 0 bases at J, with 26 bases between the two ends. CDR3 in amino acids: CASSPHLRGTLEGSGNTIYF. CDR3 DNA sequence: TGTGCCAGCAGCCCACATCTCAGGGGCACCTTGGAAGGCTCTGGAAACACCATATATTTT. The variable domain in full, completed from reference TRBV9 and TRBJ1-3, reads DSGVTQTPKHLITATGQRVTLRCSPRSGDLSVYWYQQSLDQGLQFLIQYYNGEERAKGNILERFSAQQFPDLHSELNLSSLELGDSALYFCASSPHLRGTLEGSGNTIYFGEGSWLTVV.

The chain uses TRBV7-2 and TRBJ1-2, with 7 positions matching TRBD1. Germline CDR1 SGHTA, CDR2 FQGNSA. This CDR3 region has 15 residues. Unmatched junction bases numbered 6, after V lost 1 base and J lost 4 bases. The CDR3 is CASSLEGTVSYGYTF. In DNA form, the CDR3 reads TGTGCCAGCAGCTTAGAGGGGACAGTTTCCTATGGCTACACCTTC.

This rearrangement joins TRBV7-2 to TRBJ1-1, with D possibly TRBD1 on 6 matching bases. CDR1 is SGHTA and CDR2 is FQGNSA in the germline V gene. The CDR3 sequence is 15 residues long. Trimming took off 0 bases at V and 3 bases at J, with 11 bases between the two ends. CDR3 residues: CASSLAAGVDTEAFF. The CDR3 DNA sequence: TGTGCCAGCAGCTTAGCAGCAGGGGTTGACACTGAAGCTTTCTTT. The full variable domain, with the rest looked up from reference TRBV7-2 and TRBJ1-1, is GAGVSQSPSNKVTEKGKDVELRCDPISGHTALYWYRQSLGQGLEFLIYFQGNSAPDKSGLPSDRFSAERTGGSVSTLTIQRTQQEDSAVYLCASSLAAGVDTEAFFGQGTRLTVV.

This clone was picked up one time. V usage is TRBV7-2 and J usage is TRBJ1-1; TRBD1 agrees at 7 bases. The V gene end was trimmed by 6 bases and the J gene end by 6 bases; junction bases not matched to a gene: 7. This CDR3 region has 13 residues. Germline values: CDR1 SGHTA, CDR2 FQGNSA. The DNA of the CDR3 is TGTGCCAGCAGATTCGACAGGGTCTCTGAAGCTTTCTTT. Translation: CASRFDRVSEAFF.

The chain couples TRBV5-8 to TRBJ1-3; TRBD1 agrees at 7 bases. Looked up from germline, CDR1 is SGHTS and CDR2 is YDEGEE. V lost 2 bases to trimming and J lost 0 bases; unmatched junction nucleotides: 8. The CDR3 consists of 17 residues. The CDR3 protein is CASSFSNRGHSGNTIYF. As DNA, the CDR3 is TGTGCCAGCAGCTTCTCTAACAGGGGCCACTCTGGAAACACCATATATTTT. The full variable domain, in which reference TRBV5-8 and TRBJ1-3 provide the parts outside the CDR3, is EAGVTQSPTHLIKTRGQQATLRCSPISGHTSVYWYQQALGLGLQFLLWYDEGEERNRGNFPPRFSGRQFPNYSSELNVNALELEDSALYLCASSFSNRGHSGNTIYFGEGSWLTVV.

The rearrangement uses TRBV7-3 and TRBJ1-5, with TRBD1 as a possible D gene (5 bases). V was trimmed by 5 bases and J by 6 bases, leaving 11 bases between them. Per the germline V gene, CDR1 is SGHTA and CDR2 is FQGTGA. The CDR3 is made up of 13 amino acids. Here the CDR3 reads CASSLDSTQPQHF. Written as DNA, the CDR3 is TGTGCCAGCAGCCTAGACAGTACTCAGCCCCAGCATTTT.

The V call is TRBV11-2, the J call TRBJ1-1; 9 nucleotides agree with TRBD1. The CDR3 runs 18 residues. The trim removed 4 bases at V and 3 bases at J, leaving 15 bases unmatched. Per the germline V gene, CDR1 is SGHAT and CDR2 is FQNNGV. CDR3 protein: CASSSGTGPRFRDTEAFF. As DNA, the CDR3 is TGTGCCAGCAGCTCCGGGACAGGGCCCCGGTTTCGGGACACTGAAGCTTTCTTT.

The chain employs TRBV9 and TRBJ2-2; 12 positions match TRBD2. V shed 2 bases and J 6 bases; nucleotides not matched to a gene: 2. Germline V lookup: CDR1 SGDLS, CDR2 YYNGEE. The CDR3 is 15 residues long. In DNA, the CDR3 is TGTGCCAGCAGCGTCGGACTAGCGGGACCCGGGGAGCTGTTTTTT. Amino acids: CASSVGLAGPGELFF.

The CDR3 region is CASSGQGRSYEQYF. CDR3 bases: TGTGCCAGCAGTGGACAGGGGCGCTCCTACGAGCAGTACTTC. The V call is TRBV2, the J call TRBJ2-7; 8 nucleotides align to TRBD1. CDR1 SNHLY and CDR2 FYNNEI come from the germline V gene. This CDR3 spans 14 amino acids. V lost 4 bases to trimming and J lost 0 bases; unmatched junction nucleotides: 2.

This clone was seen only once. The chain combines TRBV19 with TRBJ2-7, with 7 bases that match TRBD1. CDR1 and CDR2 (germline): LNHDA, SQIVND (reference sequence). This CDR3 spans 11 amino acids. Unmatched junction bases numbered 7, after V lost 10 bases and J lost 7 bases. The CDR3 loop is CATYRGDEQYF. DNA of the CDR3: TGTGCCACCTACAGGGGTGATGAGCAGTACTTC.

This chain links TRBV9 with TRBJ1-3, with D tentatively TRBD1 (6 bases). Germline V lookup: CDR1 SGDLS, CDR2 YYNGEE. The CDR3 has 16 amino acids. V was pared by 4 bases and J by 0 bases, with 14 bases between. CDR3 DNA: TGTGCCAGCAGCCCCGGGGACACCCTCTCTGGAAACACCATATATTTT. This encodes CASSPGDTLSGNTIYF.

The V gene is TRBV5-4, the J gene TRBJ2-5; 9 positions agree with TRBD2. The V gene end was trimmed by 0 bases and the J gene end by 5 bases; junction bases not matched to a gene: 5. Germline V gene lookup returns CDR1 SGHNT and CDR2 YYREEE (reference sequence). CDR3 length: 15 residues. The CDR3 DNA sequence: TGTGCCAGCAGCTTGGGCGGGGGGGCCGTGGAGACCCAGTACTTC. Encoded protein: CASSLGGGAVETQYF. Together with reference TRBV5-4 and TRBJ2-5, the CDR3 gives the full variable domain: ETGVTQSPTHLIKTRGQQVTLRCSSQSGHNTVSWYQQALGQGPQFIFQYYREEENGRGNFPPRFSGLQFPNYSSELNVNALELDDSALYLCASSLGGGAVETQYFGPGTRLLVL.

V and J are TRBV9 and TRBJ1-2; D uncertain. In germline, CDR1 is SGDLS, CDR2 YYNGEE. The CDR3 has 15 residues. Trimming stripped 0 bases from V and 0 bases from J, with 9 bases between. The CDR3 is CASSVGGAANYGYTF. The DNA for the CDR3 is TGTGCCAGCAGCGTAGGTGGAGCAGCTAACTATGGCTACACCTTC. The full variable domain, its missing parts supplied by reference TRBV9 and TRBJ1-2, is DSGVTQTPKHLITATGQRVTLRCSPRSGDLSVYWYQQSLDQGLQFLIQYYNGEERAKGNILERFSAQQFPDLHSELNLSSLELGDSALYFCASSVGGAANYGYTFGSGTRLTVV.

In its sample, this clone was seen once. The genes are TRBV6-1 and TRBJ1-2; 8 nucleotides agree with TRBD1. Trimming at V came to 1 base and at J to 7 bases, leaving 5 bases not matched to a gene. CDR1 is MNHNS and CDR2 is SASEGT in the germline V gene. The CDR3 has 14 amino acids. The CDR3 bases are TGTGCCAGCAGTGAAGACAGGGGGATAGGTGGCTACACCTTC. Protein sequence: CASSEDRGIGGYTF.

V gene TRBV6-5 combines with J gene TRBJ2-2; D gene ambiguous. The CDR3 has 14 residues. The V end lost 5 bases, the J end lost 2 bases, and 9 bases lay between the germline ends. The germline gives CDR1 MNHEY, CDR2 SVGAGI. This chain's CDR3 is CASSNYINTGELFF. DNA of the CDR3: TGTGCCAGCAGTAACTACATTAACACCGGGGAGCTGTTTTTT.

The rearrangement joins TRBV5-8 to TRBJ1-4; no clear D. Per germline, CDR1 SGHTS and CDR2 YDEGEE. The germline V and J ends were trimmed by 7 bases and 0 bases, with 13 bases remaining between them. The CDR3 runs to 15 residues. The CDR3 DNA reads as TGTGCCAGCCGACCGGCCACTACAACTAATGAAAAACTGTTTTTT. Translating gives CASRPATTTNEKLFF.